The 2 T cell receptor beta chains in this list originate from one sample, sequenced in a study of T cell therapy after organ transplantation (dated by TCRdb to the late 2010s). No cognate antigen is known for these TCRs. The sample's time point, from its label and the paper: before start of T cell therapy. The library was built by means of the immunoSEQ multiplex PCR assay. This immuneACCESS table, as held by TCRdb, lists in-frame sequences with V and J called but not all clones. Of the missing ones, under half trace to an unresolved V gene in checked studies; the others have no known cause. This sample holds 51,000 or so clones; approximately 94% were observed only once. Around 3.2% of the sample comes from the top ten. Here the sequenced sample was CD8+ T cells from blood, taken before autologous CMV-specific T cell therapy. The receptors were gathered from a human patient who had received a solid organ transplant and had CMV disease.

The gene calls are TRBV30 and TRBJ1-6; no reliable D call. Trimming shortened V by 0 bases and J by 0 bases, and 6 bases separated the two germline ends. Germline assignment: CDR1 GTSNPN and CDR2 SVGIG (reference sequence). There are 15 residues in the CDR3. CDR3 sequence (DNA): TGTGCCTGGAGTGTTGGGAGCTCCTATAATTCACCCCTCCACTTT. Residues: CAWSVGSSYNSPLHF.

This chain joins TRBV25-1 and TRBJ1-5; perhaps TRBD1 as D (6 bases). The CDR3 runs to 16 residues. Looked up from germline, CDR1 is MGHDK and CDR2 is SYGVNS. Trimming removed 1 base from V and 2 bases from J, with 12 bases in between. The CDR3 DNA is TGTGCCAGCAGTGAATGGAGTGAGGGGGGCAATCAGCCCCAGCATTTT. Translated, it gives CASSEWSEGGNQPQHF.